This passage covers 29 T cell receptor beta chains from one sample sequenced in a study of T cell changes during pregnancy in multiple sclerosis. Clones were read by immunoSEQ multiplex PCR, and TCRdb kept only the in-frame ones, dropping some. Here the sample spans some 60,000 clones, roughly 93% being singletons. Sequences were derived from peripheral blood, sampled after pregnancy. Receptor source: a female donor with multiple sclerosis, enrolled in a pregnancy study.

The rearrangement uses TRBV27 and TRBJ2-5, with 8 bases aligning to TRBD1. CDR1 and CDR2 (germline): MNHEY, SMNVEV (reference sequence). The J segment lost 4 bases and the V segment lost 1 base, leaving 2 bases of the junction unmatched. The CDR3 has 14 residues. CDR3 bases: TGTGCCAGCAGTTTATTCCAGGGGGCAGAGACCCAGTACTTC. Translated: CASSLFQGAETQYF.

The chain recombines TRBV14 with TRBJ2-2; D call uncertain. Germline CDR1 and CDR2: SGHDN and FVKESK. The V and J ends lost 3 bases and 2 bases respectively, with 10 bases between them. The CDR3 extends over 15 amino acids. The CDR3 nucleotides are TGTGCCAGCAGCCATTTAGGCGGTAACACCGGGGAGCTGTTTTTT. It yields the protein CASSHLGGNTGELFF.

This clone was seen once. The chain employs TRBV27 and TRBJ2-7, with D maybe TRBD2 (6 bases). Germline CDR1 and CDR2: MNHEY and SMNVEV (reference sequence). The V end was cut by 3 bases, the J end by 7 bases, with 19 bases between. The CDR3 is made up of 15 amino acids. Written as DNA, the CDR3 is TGTGCCAGCAGTTTGGTGGGAGGTCCCTCCCGTGAGCAGTACTTC. Protein sequence: CASSLVGGPSREQYF.

The chain carries TRBV11-3 and TRBJ2-1, with TRBD2 identical over 8 bases. J gave up 3 bases and V 1 base, and 8 bases lay outside the gene matches. Germline-derived CDR1 and CDR2 are SGHNT and YENEEA. The CDR3 extends over 17 amino acids. In DNA, the CDR3 is TGTGCCAGCAGCTTAGGGCAGCCGGGAGGGATCTACAATGAGCAGTTCTTC. Translating it yields CASSLGQPGGIYNEQFF.

This rearrangement joins TRBV5-1 to TRBJ1-2; 10 bases line up with TRBD1. There are 15 residues in the CDR3. Germline values: CDR1 SGHRS, CDR2 YFSETQ. Losses at the gene ends were 3 bases for V and 5 bases for J; bases not matched to a gene: 7. CDR3 sequence reads: CASSWSGTGDYGYTF. As DNA, the CDR3 is TGCGCCAGCAGCTGGAGCGGGACAGGGGATTATGGCTACACCTTC.

The V call is TRBV14, the J call TRBJ2-7; tentatively, D is TRBD1 (6 bases). This CDR3 is 13 amino acids long. V was shortened by 3 bases and J by 3 bases, with 9 bases between the two germline ends. Germline lookup yields CDR1 SGHDN and CDR2 FVKESK. The CDR3 DNA reads TGTGCCAGCAGCCACGCAGGGGACTACGAGCAGTACTTC. Its protein product is CASSHAGDYEQYF.

The genes are TRBV7-2 and TRBJ2-5; 7 bases match TRBD1. The CDR3 is made up of 14 amino acids. Germline V gives CDR1 SGHTA, CDR2 FQGNSA. V gave up 0 bases and J gave up 3 bases; unmatched junction bases: 1. CDR3 bases: TGTGCCAGCAGCTTAGCGGGACAGAAAGAGACCCAGTACTTC. Translated, it gives CASSLAGQKETQYF.

The chain uses TRBV7-6 and TRBJ2-5; 12 positions agree with TRBD1. J lost 3 bases, V lost 4 bases, and 18 bases had no gene match. Per the germline V gene, CDR1 is SGHVS and CDR2 is FNYEAQ. The CDR3 runs to 20 residues. The CDR3 spells CASSSRSGTGGVGEKETQYF. CDR3 DNA sequence: TGTGCCAGCAGCTCAAGATCCGGGACAGGGGGCGTAGGGGAGAAAGAGACCCAGTACTTC.

The chain joins TRBV7-9 to TRBJ2-5, with D uncertain. This CDR3 is built from 14 residues. Germline-derived CDR1 and CDR2 are SEHNR and FQNEAQ (reference sequence). Trimming removed 5 bases at V and 5 bases at J, with 15 bases between. The DNA of the CDR3 is TGTGCCAGCAGCCAAGGCGGCTTGGAGGAGACCCAGTACTTC. It specifies CASSQGGLEETQYF.

V and J are TRBV4-2 and TRBJ2-5; 8 bases line up with TRBD2. J was trimmed by 1 base and V by 0 bases; bases with no gene match: 7. CDR1 and CDR2 (germline): LGHNA, YNFKEQ. The CDR3 consists of 17 residues. The CDR3 loop reads CASSQDGGLAGQETQYF. The DNA of the CDR3 is TGTGCCAGCAGCCAAGATGGTGGCCTAGCGGGCCAAGAGACCCAGTACTTC.

The genes are TRBV2 and TRBJ2-7, with 16 bases matching TRBD2. The V and J ends lost 3 bases and 4 bases, in that order; junction bases with no gene match: 9. Germline lookup yields CDR1 SNHLY and CDR2 FYNNEI. The CDR3 length is 18 residues. Here the CDR3 reads CASSDHGTSGRAGYEQYF. Written as DNA, the CDR3 is TGTGCCAGCAGTGATCACGGGACTAGCGGGAGGGCAGGGTACGAGCAGTACTTC.

The genes are TRBV6-5 and TRBJ2-3; the match to TRBD1 covers 11 bases. Germline values: CDR1 MNHEY, CDR2 SVGAGI. With 6 bases clipped from V and 6 bases from J, the junction kept 5 bases outside the gene matches. This CDR3 is 14 amino acids long. The chain's CDR3 is CASSGTGGFDTQYF. For the CDR3, the DNA is TGTGCCAGCAGCGGGACAGGGGGTTTTGATACGCAGTATTTT.

The rearrangement joins TRBV7-3 to TRBJ2-3, with TRBD2 identical over 7 bases. The junction had 11 bases not matched to a gene; V was cut back by 2 bases and J by 6 bases. The CDR3 is 16 residues long. Germline V gives CDR1 SGHTA, CDR2 FQGTGA. The DNA of the CDR3 is TGTGCCAGCAGCTTACGCCCAGCGGGGACGGGGGATACGCAGTATTTT. This translates into CASSLRPAGTGDTQYF.

This rearrangement joins TRBV7-3 to TRBJ2-1; TRBD2 agrees at 7 bases. This CDR3 is 12 amino acids long. Per the germline V gene, CDR1 is SGHTA and CDR2 is FQGTGA. With V trimmed by 5 bases and J by 7 bases, 2 bases remained unmatched. CDR3 coding DNA: TGTGCCAGCAGCGGGGGGGGGAATGAGCAGTTCTTC. It yields the protein CASSGGGNEQFF.

The chain carries TRBV25-1 and TRBJ1-2; D is unresolved. The CDR3 runs to 13 residues. Trimming cost V 4 bases and J 7 bases, with 13 bases left between them. Germline assignment: CDR1 MGHDK and CDR2 SYGVNS. The CDR3 is CASSALFGGGYTF. In DNA form, the CDR3 reads TGTGCCAGCAGTGCCCTTTTCGGAGGTGGCTACACCTTC.

The V call is TRBV6-5, the J call TRBJ2-1; 12 bases map to TRBD2. The V segment lost 2 bases and the J segment 7 bases; nucleotides outside the gene matches: 3. The CDR3 totals 15 residues. CDR1 is MNHEY, CDR2 SVGAGI, per germline. CDR3 in amino acids: CASSYPGLAGNEQFF. CDR3 DNA: TGTGCCAGCAGTTACCCAGGACTAGCGGGGAATGAGCAGTTCTTC.

This chain uses TRBV6-4 with TRBJ2-3; TRBD2 matches at 10 bases. Germline V gene data show CDR1 as MRHNA and CDR2 as SNTAGT. V gave up 6 bases and J gave up 4 bases; unmatched junction bases: 7. The CDR3 spans 15 residues. The CDR3 loop is CASSPSGRGADTQYF. CDR3 DNA sequence: TGTGCCAGCAGCCCTAGCGGGAGAGGGGCAGATACGCAGTATTTT.

This chain connects TRBV5-6 to TRBJ1-4; 7 bases are shared with TRBD1. Germline V gene sequence: CDR1 SGHDT, CDR2 YYEEEE. V was clipped by 0 bases and J by 3 bases; unmatched bases: 5. The CDR3 totals 16 residues. The CDR3, as DNA: TGTGCCAGCAGCTTGGGGCCCGGGACAGCTAATGAAAAACTGTTTTTT. Protein sequence: CASSLGPGTANEKLFF.

The rearrangement joins TRBV5-6 to TRBJ2-5; a possible D gene is TRBD1 (7 bases). The CDR3 totals 14 residues. V gave up 3 bases and J gave up 5 bases, with 14 bases separating them. Germline V lookup: CDR1 SGHDT, CDR2 YYEEEE. The CDR3: CASSSPTGRETQYF. The CDR3 bases are TGTGCCAGCAGCTCCCCGACAGGGAGGGAGACCCAGTACTTC.

The chain combines TRBV11-2 with TRBJ2-2, with 11 bases lining up with TRBD2. Germline trimming cut 5 bases from V and 3 bases from J; bases unmatched to any gene: 2. CDR1 and CDR2 (germline): SGHAT, FQNNGV. There are 15 residues in the CDR3. CDR3 nucleotides: TGTGCCAGCAGCGCTAGCGGGAGGTACACCGGGGAGCTGTTTTTT. Amino acid sequence: CASSASGRYTGELFF.

This clone has a single count. V is TRBV19 and J is TRBJ2-7; D remains ambiguous. The CDR3 has 13 residues. Germline V CDR1 and CDR2: LNHDA, SQIVND (reference sequence). V shed 8 bases and J shed 3 bases, with 14 bases lying between them. In DNA form, the CDR3 reads TGTGCCAGTGCCCTTACAGATGACTACGAGCAGTACTTC. Residues: CASALTDDYEQYF.

This clone was counted once. This specimen includes other DNA sequences encoding the same CDR3. The chain couples TRBV27 to TRBJ1-1; perhaps TRBD1 as D (5 bases). There are 17 residues in the CDR3. Germline loops: CDR1 MNHEY, CDR2 SMNVEV (reference sequence). With 2 bases removed from V and 1 base from J, the gap between germline ends came to 17 bases. This chain's CDR3 is CASSLHGQGTGNTEAFF. The CDR3 DNA sequence: TGTGCCAGCAGTTTACACGGGCAGGGAACGGGGAACACTGAAGCTTTCTTT.

This chain joins TRBV18 and TRBJ1-1, with 9 bases fitting TRBD1. Per germline, CDR1 KGHSH and CDR2 LQKENI. Trimming cost V 5 bases and J 2 bases; bases outside gene matches: 6. This CDR3 contains 15 residues. This CDR3 reads CASSSLGQGNTEAFF. CDR3 DNA sequence: TGTGCCAGCTCATCGCTGGGACAGGGAAACACTGAAGCTTTCTTT.

This clone was seen only a few times. The chain combines TRBV2 with TRBJ1-5; D is possibly TRBD1 (6 bases). CDR1 and CDR2 (germline): SNHLY, FYNNEI. V lost 8 bases and J lost 0, with 11 bases in between. The CDR3 spans 14 residues. The CDR3 bases are TGTGCCAGCCAGACAGGAAATAGCAATCAGCCCCAGCATTTT. This encodes CASQTGNSNQPQHF.

This rearrangement joins TRBV7-9 to TRBJ2-1; TRBD2 matches at 8 bases. V was clipped by 5 bases and J by 0 bases; unmatched bases: 9. This CDR3 is built from 17 residues. Germline V lookup: CDR1 SEHNR, CDR2 FQNEAQ (reference sequence). CDR3 in amino acids: CASSGSSGGSSYNEQFF. The CDR3 DNA follows: TGTGCCAGCAGCGGAAGCAGCGGGGGCAGCTCCTACAATGAGCAGTTCTTC.

This sequence joins TRBV13 and TRBJ2-2, with 7 bases that match TRBD1. Germline V gives CDR1 PRHDT, CDR2 FYEKMQ (reference sequence). Losses at the gene ends were 5 bases for V and 6 bases for J; bases not matched to a gene: 9. The CDR3 runs 15 residues. CDR3 in amino acids: CASSTRQGRAGELFF. In DNA, the CDR3 is TGTGCCAGCAGCACCCGACAGGGAAGGGCCGGGGAGCTGTTTTTT.

This clone has only a few counts. CDR3 region: CASSPTGVEAFF. CDR3 in DNA: TGTGCCAGCTCACCAACGGGGGTTGAAGCTTTCTTT. The chain uses TRBV18 and TRBJ1-1; D is possibly TRBD1 (5 bases). Germline V gene sequence: CDR1 KGHSH, CDR2 LQKENI. This CDR3 spans 12 amino acids. Deletions cut 2 bases from V and 7 bases from J, with 8 bases between.

This chain connects TRBV27 to TRBJ2-7; 7 bases line up with TRBD2. The CDR3 runs 15 residues. Trimming took 9 bases from V and 5 from J; bases not matched to a gene: 16. Per the germline V gene, CDR1 is MNHEY and CDR2 is SMNVEV (reference sequence). In nucleotides, the CDR3 is TGTGCCAGTAGCTTATGGGCGGGAGTTGAGGACGAGCAGTACTTC. Protein sequence: CASSLWAGVEDEQYF.

This chain uses TRBV6-5 with TRBJ2-2; D not resolved. V dropped 0 bases and J dropped 2 bases, with 10 bases sitting between them. Germline V gives CDR1 MNHEY, CDR2 SVGAGI. This CDR3 spans 16 amino acids. The CDR3 here is CASSYSSPVNTGELFF. Here the CDR3 DNA reads TGTGCCAGCAGTTACTCGAGCCCGGTCAACACCGGGGAGCTGTTTTTT.